A single sample gave rise to the 11 T cell receptor beta chains below, sequenced in a study of cytomegalovirus exposure and HLA in healthy donors. This PCR relied on a set of 60 Vbeta primers and 13 Jbeta primers. Sequenced by immunoSEQ multiplex PCR; TCRdb stores in-frame clones only, minus some. The data show around 150,000 clones, 80% seen once. The sample taken for sequencing was PBMCs. The receptors here all came from a man aged 25 to 45 in good health and CMV-seronegative.

J is TRBJ1-3 and V is TRBV27; TRBD1 might be the D (5 bases). Trimming left V 5 bases short and J 7 bases short, with 18 bases between. The CDR3 spans 15 residues. The germline V gene has CDR1 MNHEY and CDR2 SMNVEV (reference sequence). For the CDR3, the DNA is TGTGCCAGCAGTCCGACCCGGGACTACGGGAACACCATATATTTT. Its protein product is CASSPTRDYGNTIYF.

V is TRBV10-2 and J is TRBJ2-3; 13 nucleotides align to TRBD2. Germline CDR1 and CDR2: WSHSY and SAAADI. The J segment lost 7 bases and the V segment lost 7 bases, leaving 8 bases of the junction unmatched. This CDR3 has 15 residues. The CDR3 region is CASTELAGGPNTQYF. DNA for the CDR3: TGCGCCAGCACCGAACTAGCGGGAGGGCCGAATACGCAGTATTTT.

This clone is classed as medium-sized. The DNA for the CDR3 is TGTGCCAGCAGTTGGGGACAGGGGTCGCAAGAGACCCAGTACTTC. This translates into CASSWGQGSQETQYF. This rearrangement joins TRBV27 to TRBJ2-5; 10 bases match TRBD1. Germline V gene data show CDR1 as MNHEY and CDR2 as SMNVEV (reference sequence). V was pared by 4 bases and J by 2 bases, with 4 bases of the junction left unmatched. CDR3 length: 15 amino acids.

This clone turned up a few times. The V and J genes are TRBV9 and TRBJ2-3; no firm D call. CDR3 length equals 13 residues. The ends were cut back, 0 bases at V and 5 bases at J, with 7 bases in the middle. Germline V gene lookup returns CDR1 SGDLS and CDR2 YYNGEE. Here the CDR3 DNA reads TGTGCCAGCAGCGTAGGTTTACTAGATACGCAGTATTTT. Amino acid sequence: CASSVGLLDTQYF.

The chain joins TRBV28 to TRBJ2-7; 7 bases fit TRBD1. CDR3 length: 16 amino acids. Germline V CDR1 and CDR2: MDHEN, SYDVKM. V lost 4 bases, J lost 8 bases, and 17 bases stayed unmatched. The CDR3 sequence is CASSSINAGTESQQYF. DNA for the CDR3: TGTGCCAGCAGTTCAATTAACGCCGGGACAGAAAGTCAGCAGTACTTC.

The chain combines TRBV28 with TRBJ2-1, with D possibly matching TRBD1 (7 bases). Trimming stripped 6 bases from V and 0 bases from J, with 18 bases between. The CDR3 sequence is 17 residues long. CDR1 MDHEN and CDR2 SYDVKM come from the germline V gene. CDR3 DNA sequence: TGTGCCAGCAGACTTCCCCAGGGGGGAGGCTCCTACAATGAGCAGTTCTTC. This translates into CASRLPQGGGSYNEQFF.

The chain carries TRBV7-2 and TRBJ1-5, with 12 bases fitting TRBD1. The CDR3 spans 17 residues. Germline V CDR1 and CDR2: SGHTA, FQGNSA. The V and J ends lost 1 base and 6 bases, in that order; junction bases with no gene match: 7. CDR3 loop: CASSLVAGTGGGQPQHF. As DNA, the CDR3 is TGTGCCAGCAGCTTAGTTGCCGGGACAGGGGGCGGTCAGCCCCAGCATTTT.

The V and J genes are TRBV5-8 and TRBJ2-5; 14 positions match TRBD2. CDR1 is SGHTS and CDR2 is YDEGEE in the germline V gene. This CDR3 contains 19 residues. Unmatched junction bases numbered 13, after V lost 2 bases and J lost 4 bases. CDR3 sequence: CASSLTGTSGSSWGETQYF. CDR3 DNA sequence: TGTGCCAGCAGCTTAACCGGGACTAGCGGGAGTAGCTGGGGAGAGACCCAGTACTTC.

The chain uses TRBV7-2 and TRBJ2-7, with a weak D call TRBD2 (5 bases). V gave up 1 base and J gave up 3 bases, with 13 bases separating them. CDR1 and CDR2 (germline): SGHTA, FQGNSA. The CDR3 sequence is 15 residues long. The CDR3 region is CASSLGSARFYEQYF. In DNA, the CDR3 is TGTGCCAGCAGCTTAGGTAGCGCGAGATTCTACGAGCAGTACTTC. Using reference TRBV7-2 and TRBJ2-7 for the parts outside the CDR3, the full variable domain is GAGVSQSPSNKVTEKGKDVELRCDPISGHTALYWYRQSLGQGLEFLIYFQGNSAPDKSGLPSDRFSAERTGGSVSTLTIQRTQQEDSAVYLCASSLGSARFYEQYFGPGTRLTVT.

The chain recombines TRBV7-6 with TRBJ2-1, with 12 bases matching TRBD2. With 4 bases clipped from V and 5 bases from J, the junction kept 0 bases outside the gene matches. This CDR3 has 14 amino acids. Germline V gene lookup returns CDR1 SGHVS and CDR2 FNYEAQ. CDR3 residues: CASSWTSGNNEQFF. The CDR3 nucleotides read TGTGCCAGCAGCTGGACTAGCGGGAACAATGAGCAGTTCTTC. The whole variable domain, remainder taken from reference TRBV7-6 and TRBJ2-1, is GAGVSQSPRYKVTKRGQDVALRCDPISGHVSLYWYRQALGQGPEFLTYFNYEAQQDKSGLPNDRFSAERPEGSISTLTIQRTEQRDSAMYRCASSWTSGNNEQFFGPGTRLTVL.

The chain uses TRBV10-3 and TRBJ2-5; 9 bases agree with TRBD1. Germline V lookup: CDR1 ENHRY, CDR2 SYGVKD. V was pared by 8 bases and J by 2 bases, with 6 bases of the junction left unmatched. The CDR3 runs to 14 residues. As DNA, the CDR3 is TGTGCCATCGGCGCCGGGACAGGGCAAGAGACCCAGTACTTC. This encodes CAIGAGTGQETQYF.